The present T cell receptor (beta chain) was sequenced within a study of blood T cell repertoires in COVID-19 (TCRdb year 2020). For the wider study: Samples covering the acute and convalescent phases of COVID-19 were provided by collaborators in the United States, Italy and Spain. Where available, HLA class I and class II types were obtained from metadata supplied by the sample provider rather than from assay-based typing. The samples were drawn from two sources: the first 160 participants of the ongoing ImmuneRACE study, and 950 to 1,500 subjects contributed by 6 global collaborators. The material from the prospective study consisted of cDNA or gDNA derived from T cells, B-cell-depleted T cells, or PBMCs. The repertoires were released in a freely available public database meant as a resource for research on the immune response to SARS-CoV-2. Sample metadata almost always included a de-identified subject ID, COVID-19 status, age in years and sex. Subjects who had been exposed to COVID-19, were actively infected with it, or had recovered from it provided the deeply sampled blood TCRbeta repertoires that made up the dataset. What the research found in general, with its limitations: How much clinical and demographic metadata was included differed by source and by participant, and the metadata was provided uncurated.

Collaborating institutions collected whole blood in K2EDTA tubes following their own protocols. For TCRbeta analysis, collaborator samples were shipped as frozen whole blood, as isolated PBMCs, or as DNA extracted from either sample type. V was cut back by 4 bases and J by 3 bases, leaving a gap of 14 bases between them. The CDR3, from cysteine to phenylalanine, totals 15 residues. The CDR3 DNA has 45 bases and is translated from base 1. Via the germline V gene, CDR1 is SGDLS and CDR2 YYNGEE. TCRbeta CDR3 regions were amplified from genomic DNA by means of the immunoSEQ Assay, a bias-controlled multiplex PCR. In the paper's pipeline: Nucleated cell counts per sample were estimated from amplification of reference gene primers within the assay. Sequence reads were collapsed and filtered to measure the absolute abundance of every unique TCRbeta CDR3 rearrangement. For each sample, productive Simpson clonality was calculated as the square root of Simpson's diversity index across productive rearrangements. TCRdb stores this immuneACCESS table with in-frame sequences only. Part of the clones is absent; in the studies checked, under half of the shortfall reflects unresolved V genes, and no reason is known for the rest. V, J and clone size reflect that table, while D and trimming were determined from the DNA. Within this sample are approximately 410,000 clones, with roughly 90% of them counted one time only. The ten largest clones capture more than 1.4% of the sample.

For this clone: Its cognate antigen has yet to be identified. No much larger clone is present one base from it, and per-base qualities are unavailable.

Material for sequencing was peripheral blood. The receptor's source is a woman in her 30s with active or convalescent COVID-19. In this chain, TRBV9 is recombined with TRBJ2-1; TRBD2 is a weak D gene call, 6 bases matching. The CDR3 reads as follows: CASSPPPGLYNEQFF. The DNA sequence is as follows: TGTGCCAGCAGCCCTCCCCCGGGACTCTACAATGAGCAGTTCTTC. With all but the CDR3 taken from the reference TRBV9 and TRBJ2-1 genes, the full variable domain is: DSGVTQTPKHLITATGQRVTLRCSPRSGDLSVYWYQQSLDQGLQFLIQYYNGEERAKGNILERFSAQQFPDLHSELNLSSLELGDSALYFCASSPPPGLYNEQFFGPGTRLTVL.